This T cell receptor (beta chain) was documented in a study of immune evolution from preneoplasia to lung adenocarcinoma. Assay: immunoSEQ multiplex PCR; the TCRdb copy retains only in-frame clones and omits some. The table includes around 6,300 clones, roughly four fifths detected once. Germline V gene data show CDR1 as PRHDT and CDR2 as FYEKMQ (reference sequence). V was clipped by 1 base and J by 7 bases, with 13 bases between them. The CDR3 totals 14 residues. Patient tissue came from resections in Japan or China, 2014–2017. Each case's diagnosis was confirmed by two pathologists on H&E. V usage is TRBV13 and J usage is TRBJ1-2; D possibly corresponds to TRBD1 (5 bases). Sample: FFPE lung adenocarcinoma in situ tissue. This receptor was identified in an older donor with lung adenocarcinoma. The CDR3 loop is CASSLVGREGGYTF. The CDR3 region has the DNA TGTGCCAGCAGCTTAGTGGGCAGGGAGGGTGGCTACACCTTC.